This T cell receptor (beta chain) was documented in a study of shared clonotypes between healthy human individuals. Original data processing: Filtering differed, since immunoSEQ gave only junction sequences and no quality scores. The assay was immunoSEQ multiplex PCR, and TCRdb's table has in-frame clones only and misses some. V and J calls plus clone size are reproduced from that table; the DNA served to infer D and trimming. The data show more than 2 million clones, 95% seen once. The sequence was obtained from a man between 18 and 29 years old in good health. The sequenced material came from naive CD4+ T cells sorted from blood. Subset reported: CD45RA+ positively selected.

The CDR3 DNA sequence: TGTGCCTGGACAGGGGTTAGTGAAGCTTTCTTT. Protein: CAWTGVSEAFF. The chain couples TRBV30 to TRBJ1-1; D is possibly TRBD1 (6 bases). This CDR3 contains 11 residues. The V and J ends lost 4 bases and 7 bases respectively, with 10 bases between them. Looked up from germline, CDR1 is GTSNPN and CDR2 is SVGIG (reference sequence).